This T cell receptor (beta chain) was obtained from a study of T cells after posttransplantation cyclophosphamide. Using immunoSEQ multiplex PCR, the repertoire was profiled, and TCRdb retains in-frame clones only, with some absent. The profile covers under 50,000 clones, none occurring a single time. This clone was seen repeatedly, ten times or more. Its antigen is not known. The ends lost 4 bases at V and 3 bases at J; junction bases unmatched: 9. The CDR3 is 15 residues long. Germline V CDR1 and CDR2: MNHNY, SVGAGI (reference sequence). General study findings and limits: Tissue-infiltrating T cells from skin or gut overlapped little with blood T cells.

J is TRBJ2-7 and V is TRBV6-6, with TRBD1 matching 7 bases. Sequencing was performed on PBMCs. The sequence came from a man aged 35-49 years in good health, CMV-negative, and a related stem cell transplant donor. CDR3 bases: TGTGCCAGCAGTTCCACAGGGGCCGGCCTCTACGAGCAGTACTTC. Protein product: CASSSTGAGLYEQYF.